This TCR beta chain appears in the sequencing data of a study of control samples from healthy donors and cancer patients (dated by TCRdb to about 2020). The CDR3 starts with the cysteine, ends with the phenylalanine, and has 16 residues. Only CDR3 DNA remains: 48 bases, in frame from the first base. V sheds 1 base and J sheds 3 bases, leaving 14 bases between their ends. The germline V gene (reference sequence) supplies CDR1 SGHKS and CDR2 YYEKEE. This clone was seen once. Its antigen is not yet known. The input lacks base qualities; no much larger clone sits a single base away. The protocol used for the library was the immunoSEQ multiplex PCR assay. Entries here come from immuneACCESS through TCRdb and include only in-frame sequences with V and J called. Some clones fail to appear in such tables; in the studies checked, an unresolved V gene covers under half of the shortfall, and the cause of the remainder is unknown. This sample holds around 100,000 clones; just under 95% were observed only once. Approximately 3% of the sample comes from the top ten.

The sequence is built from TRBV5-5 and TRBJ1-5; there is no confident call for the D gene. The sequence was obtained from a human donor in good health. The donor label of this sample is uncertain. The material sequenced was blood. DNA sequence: TGTGCCAGCAGCTTGACCCTAACGGATGCCAATCAGCCCCAGCATTTT. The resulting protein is CASSLTLTDANQPQHF.